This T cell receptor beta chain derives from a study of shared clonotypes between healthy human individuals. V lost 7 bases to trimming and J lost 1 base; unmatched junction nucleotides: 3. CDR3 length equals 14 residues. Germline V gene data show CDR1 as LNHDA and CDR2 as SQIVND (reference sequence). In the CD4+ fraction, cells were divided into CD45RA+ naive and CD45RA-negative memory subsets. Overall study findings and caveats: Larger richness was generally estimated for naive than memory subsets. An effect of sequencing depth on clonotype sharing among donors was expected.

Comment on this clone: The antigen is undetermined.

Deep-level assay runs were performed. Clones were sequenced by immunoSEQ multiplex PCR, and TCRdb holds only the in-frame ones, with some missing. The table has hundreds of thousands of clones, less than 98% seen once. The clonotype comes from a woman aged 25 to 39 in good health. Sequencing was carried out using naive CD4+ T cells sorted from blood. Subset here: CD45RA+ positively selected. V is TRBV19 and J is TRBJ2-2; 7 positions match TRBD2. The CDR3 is CASKTSLNTGELFF. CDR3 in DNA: TGTGCCAGTAAGACTAGCTTGAACACCGGGGAGCTGTTTTTT.